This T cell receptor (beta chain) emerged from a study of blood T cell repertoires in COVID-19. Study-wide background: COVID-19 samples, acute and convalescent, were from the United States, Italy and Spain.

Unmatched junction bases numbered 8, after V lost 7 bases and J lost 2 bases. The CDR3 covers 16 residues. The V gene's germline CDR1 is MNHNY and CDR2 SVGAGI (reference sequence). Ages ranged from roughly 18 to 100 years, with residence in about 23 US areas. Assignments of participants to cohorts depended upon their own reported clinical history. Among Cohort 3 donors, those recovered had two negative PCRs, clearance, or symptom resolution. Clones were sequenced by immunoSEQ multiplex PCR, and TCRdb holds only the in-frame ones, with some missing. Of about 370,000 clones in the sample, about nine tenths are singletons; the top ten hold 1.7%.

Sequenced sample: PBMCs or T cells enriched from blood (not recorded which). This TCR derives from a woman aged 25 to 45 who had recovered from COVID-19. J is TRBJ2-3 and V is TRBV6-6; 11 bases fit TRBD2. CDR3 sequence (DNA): TGTGCCAGCACGGAGACTAGCGGGGTCAACACAGATACGCAGTATTTT. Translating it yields CASTETSGVNTDTQYF.